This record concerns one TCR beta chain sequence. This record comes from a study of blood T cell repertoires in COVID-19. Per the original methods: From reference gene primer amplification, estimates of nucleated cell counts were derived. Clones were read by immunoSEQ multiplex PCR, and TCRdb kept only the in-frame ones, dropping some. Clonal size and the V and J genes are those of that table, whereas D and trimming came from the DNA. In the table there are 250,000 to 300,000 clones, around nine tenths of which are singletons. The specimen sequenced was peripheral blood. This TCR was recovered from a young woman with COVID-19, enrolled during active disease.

CDR3 sequence: CSVEGGRGYEQYF. CDR3 in DNA: TGCAGCGTTGAAGGTGGTAGGGGTTACGAGCAGTACTTC. V and J are TRBV29-1 and TRBJ2-7; TRBD1 might be the D (5 bases). The CDR3 is made up of 13 amino acids. From germline, CDR1 is SQVTM and CDR2 ANQGSEA. V dropped 1 base and J dropped 4 bases, with 11 bases sitting between them.